Listed here is a single T cell receptor (beta chain). Its antigen is still unknown. This entry is derived from a study of cytomegalovirus exposure and HLA in healthy donors. Study in general: Researchers found that approximately 85% of over 350 genotyped donors fell within the Caucasian-associated ancestry cluster.

The study's findings and limits: The authors later found most CMV-associated TCR beta chains appeared HLA-restricted. With DRB1 most and HLA-C fewest, TCR association rates differed between HLA loci in a later analysis. The authors enumerated some 170 TCR beta chains as linked to cytomegalovirus.

V lost 3 bases, J lost 2 bases, and 6 bases stayed unmatched. Per germline, CDR1 PRHDT and CDR2 FYEKMQ (reference sequence). CDR3 length equals 17 residues. This PCR relied on a set of 60 Vbeta primers and 13 Jbeta primers. Assay: immunoSEQ multiplex PCR; the TCRdb copy retains only in-frame clones and omits some. The data hold about 82,000 clones, with about 87% observed a single time. This rearrangement joins TRBV13 to TRBJ1-4; 10 bases match TRBD1. Sequenced input: PBMCs. This TCR was sampled from a man between 18 and 35 years old in good health and CMV-seronegative. CDR3 nucleotides: TGTGCCAGCAGCTTCCGGACAGGGGGTGTGACTAATGAAAAACTGTTTTTT. Protein product: CASSFRTGGVTNEKLFF.